A selection of T cell receptor beta chains follows, all from one sample in a study of blood T cell repertoires in COVID-19. The method was immunoSEQ multiplex PCR; TCRdb's version includes in-frame clones alone and lacks a portion of them. This table holds fewer than 250,000 clones, around 83% found once. Material for sequencing was peripheral blood. These receptors were collected from a woman in her forties or fifties with acute or convalescent COVID-19. Both conserved end residues are part of each CDR3. A D gene is named only where the DNA matches it firmly. A row's size may be missing; if present it is once, few, many or a size class.

>TRBV5-4|TRBJ1-3|.|13|.
CASSSQGGNTIYF
TGTGCCAGCAGCTCACAGGGCGGAAACACCATATATTTT
>TRBV4-1|TRBJ2-1|TRBD2|16|.
CASSQGSSGRGNEQFF
TGCGCCAGCAGCCAAGGCTCTAGCGGGAGGGGGAATGAGCAGTTCTTC
>TRBV30|TRBJ1-5|TRBD1|15|.
CAWSVQGARNQPQHF
TGTGCCTGGAGTGTACAGGGGGCGCGCAATCAGCCCCAGCATTTT
>TRBV19|TRBJ2-7|TRBD1|14|.
CASSIGQGQYEQYF
TGTGCCAGTAGTATCGGACAGGGCCAATACGAGCAGTACTTC
>TRBV5-4|TRBJ2-7|.|13|few
CASSPGILYEQYF
TGTGCCAGCAGCCCCGGTATCCTTTACGAGCAGTACTTC
>TRBV30|TRBJ1-6|TRBD1|20|once
CAWSILWDREPGLVGSPLHF
TGTGCCTGGAGCATCCTCTGGGACAGGGAACCAGGGTTGGTAGGGTCACCCCTCCACTTT
>TRBV6-5|TRBJ2-7|TRBD1|13|.
CATGDRANYEQYF
TGTGCCACCGGGGACAGGGCCAACTACGAGCAGTACTTC
>TRBV5-6|TRBJ2-7|TRBD2|14|few
CASSRGLAWDEQYF
TGTGCCAGCAGCAGGGGACTAGCGTGGGACGAGCAGTACTTC
>TRBV6-2/TRBV6-3|TRBJ2-3|TRBD2|20|.
CASSYPGTSGEVPITDTQYF
TGTGCCAGCAGTTACCCGGGGACTAGCGGGGAGGTTCCTATCACAGATACGCAGTATTTT
>TRBV19|TRBJ1-6|.|15|.
CASSIGGPGNSPLHF
TGTGCCAGTAGTATAGGTGGGCCGGGGAATTCACCCCTCCACTTT
>TRBV16|TRBJ2-7|.|13|.
CASSRRASYEQYF
TGTGCCAGCAGCCGCAGGGCTTCCTACGAGCAGTACTTC
>TRBV6-2/TRBV6-3|TRBJ2-7|.|13|.
CASSYLTRYEQYF
TGTGCCAGCAGTTACCTGACTCGTTACGAGCAGTACTTC
>TRBV9|TRBJ1-2|TRBD1|14|.
CASSVGPTGGGYTF
TGTGCCAGCAGCGTAGGTCCAACAGGGGGTGGCTACACCTTC
>TRBV12-1|TRBJ2-5|.|14|.
CASSSRVYQETQYF
TGTGCCAGCAGCTCCAGGGTCTACCAAGAGACCCAGTACTTC
>TRBV28|TRBJ2-2|.|13|.
CASSLLHTGELFF
TGTGCCAGCAGTTTACTTCACACCGGGGAGCTGTTTTTT
>TRBV6-6|TRBJ1-5|TRBD1|14|.
CASSYEGGEQPQHF
TGTGCCAGCAGTTACGAAGGGGGCGAGCAGCCCCAGCATTTT
>TRBV5-6|TRBJ2-7|.|14|.
CASSRAGGSYEQYF
TGTGCCAGCAGCCGAGCGGGCGGCTCCTACGAGCAGTACTTC
>TRBV10-3|TRBJ1-2|TRBD1|13|once
CAISEGTAYGYTF
TGTGCCATCAGTGAAGGGACAGCCTATGGCTACACCTTC
>TRBV15|TRBJ2-5|TRBD2|13|.
CATLGGGALTQYF
TGTGCCACCCTCGGCGGGGGGGCCTTGACCCAGTACTTC
>TRBV5-1|TRBJ2-3|TRBD2|16|.
CASRGTSGAGTDTQYF
TGCGCCAGCAGGGGGACTAGCGGGGCTGGGACAGATACGCAGTATTTT
>TRBV14|TRBJ1-1|TRBD1|14|.
CASSLRTGATEAFF
TGTGCCAGCAGCCTAAGGACAGGGGCCACTGAAGCTTTCTTT
>TRBV29-1|TRBJ1-2|.|12|.
CSVASAYYGYTF
TGCAGCGTTGCCTCTGCGTACTATGGCTACACCTTC
>TRBV30|TRBJ2-3|.|12|.
CAWGTLFDTQYF
TGTGCCTGGGGGACTCTTTTCGATACGCAGTATTTT
>TRBV4-1|TRBJ1-2|.|12|.
CASRAANYGYTF
TGCGCCAGCAGAGCTGCTAACTATGGCTACACCTTC
>TRBV15|TRBJ2-1|.|14|.
CATSSLGSKYEQFF
TGTGCCACCAGCAGTCTCGGGAGCAAATATGAGCAGTTCTTC
>TRBV6-5|TRBJ2-7|.|14|.
CASSLTGNPYEQYF
TGTGCCAGCAGCCTTACGGGGAATCCCTACGAGCAGTACTTC
>TRBV19|TRBJ1-5|.|15|.
CASSIGRDLRQPQHF
TGTGCCAGTAGTATAGGCAGGGATTTAAGACAGCCCCAGCATTTT
>TRBV6-5|TRBJ2-3|.|10|.
CASSSYTQYF
TGTGCCAGCTCGAGTTATACGCAGTATTTT
>TRBV29-1|TRBJ2-7|.|13|few
CSVQAGWPYEQYF
TGCAGCGTTCAGGCAGGGTGGCCCTACGAGCAGTACTTC
>TRBV9|TRBJ1-6|TRBD1|14|.
CASSGTGSNSPLHF
TGTGCCAGCAGCGGGACAGGGTCGAATTCACCCCTCCACTTT
>TRBV7-9|TRBJ2-7|.|15|.
CASSPDILGNYEQYF
TGTGCCAGCAGCCCCGACATCTTGGGTAATTACGAGCAGTACTTC
>TRBV9|TRBJ2-7|TRBD2|15|.
CASSVSSGETYEQYF
TGTGCCAGCAGCGTATCTAGCGGGGAAACCTACGAGCAGTACTTC
>TRBV15|TRBJ2-7|TRBD1|15|.
CATSIHRDSSYEQYF
TGTGCCACCAGCATTCACCGGGACAGCAGCTACGAGCAGTACTTC
>TRBV7-6|TRBJ2-2|TRBD1|16|.
CASSGTGTGVTGELFF
TGTGCCAGCAGCGGAACCGGGACAGGAGTCACCGGGGAGCTGTTTTTT
>TRBV3-1/TRBV3-2|TRBJ2-2|.|13|.
CASSPGLSGELFF
TGTGCCAGCAGCCCAGGACTGTCCGGGGAGCTGTTTTTT
>TRBV25-1|TRBJ2-2|TRBD1|17|.
CASTKSGTGKNTGELFF
TGTGCCAGCACTAAATCCGGGACAGGCAAAAACACCGGGGAGCTGTTTTTT
>TRBV3-1/TRBV3-2|TRBJ2-7|TRBD2|16|.
CASSHTQSGSGDEQYF
TGTGCCAGCAGCCACACCCAAAGCGGGAGCGGGGACGAGCAGTACTTC
>TRBV7-2|TRBJ2-7|TRBD2|15|.
CASRAGGGSSYEQYF
TGTGCCAGCAGGGCGGGGGGCGGAAGCTCCTACGAGCAGTACTTC
>TRBV19|TRBJ1-6|.|13|once
CASKVGGNSPLHF
TGTGCCAGTAAGGTCGGGGGTAATTCACCCCTCCACTTT
>TRBV28|TRBJ1-4|.|15|.
CASSQSGATNEKLFF
TGTGCCAGCAGCCAGTCAGGGGCGACTAATGAAAAACTGTTTTTT
>TRBV24-1|TRBJ2-7|TRBD1|14|.
CATSEGNRGPGQYF
TGTGCCACCAGTGAGGGTAACAGGGGACCCGGGCAGTACTTC
>TRBV4-1|TRBJ1-3|TRBD1|16|.
CASSQVQGPFEGAIYF
TGCGCCAGCAGCCAAGTACAGGGGCCCTTCGAGGGAGCCATATATTTT
>TRBV3-1/TRBV3-2|TRBJ2-2|.|15|.
CASSRPRGSAGELFF
TGTGCCAGCAGCCGACCCCGGGGGAGTGCCGGGGAGCTGTTTTTT
>TRBV3-1/TRBV3-2|TRBJ2-1|.|13|.
CASSLGRGNEQFF
TGTGCCAGCAGCCTCGGTCGGGGCAATGAGCAGTTCTTC
>TRBV2|TRBJ2-7|.|13|.
CASGLPLHHEQYF
TGTGCCAGCGGGCTACCCCTGCACCACGAGCAGTACTTC
>TRBV5-5|TRBJ1-1|.|15|.
CASSLIPGDRTEAFF
TGTGCCAGCAGCTTGATTCCGGGGGATAGGACTGAAGCTTTCTTT
>TRBV3-1/TRBV3-2|TRBJ2-7|.|13|.
CASSRGHPYEQYF
TGTGCCAGCAGCCGGGGACACCCCTACGAGCAGTACTTC
>TRBV5-1|TRBJ2-2|.|15|.
CASSLKQGNTGELFF
TGCGCCAGCAGCTTGAAACAGGGAAACACCGGGGAGCTGTTTTTT